This T cell receptor beta chain was found in a study of blood T cell repertoires in COVID-19 (dated by TCRdb to the early 2020s). Background on the whole study: Samples covering the acute and convalescent phases of COVID-19 were provided by collaborators in the United States, Italy and Spain. The sample metadata nearly always contained a de-identified subject ID, COVID-19 status, age in years and sex. The repertoires were made available in a free public database intended to serve as a resource for research on the immune response to SARS-CoV-2. Where HLA class I and class II types were available, the types were taken from metadata supplied by the sample provider, not from assay-based typing. The prospective study material was composed of cDNA or gDNA derived from T cells, B-cell-depleted T cells, or PBMCs. Subjects who had been exposed to COVID-19, were actively infected with it, or had recovered from it provided the deeply sampled blood TCRbeta repertoires that made up the dataset. The samples were drawn from two sources: the first 160 participants of the ongoing ImmuneRACE study, and 950 to 1,500 subjects contributed by 6 global collaborators. What the authors observed across the whole study: How much clinical and demographic metadata was included differed by source and by participant, and the metadata was provided uncurated.

About this clone itself: This receptor's antigen is unknown. Base qualities are not at hand, and no much larger clone is one base apart.

TCRbeta CDR3 regions were amplified from genomic DNA using the immunoSEQ Assay, a bias-controlled multiplex PCR. As for how the authors treated the data: Nucleated cell counts per sample were estimated from amplification of reference gene primers within the assay. Sequence reads were collapsed and filtered to measure the absolute abundance of every unique TCRbeta CDR3 rearrangement. For each sample, productive Simpson clonality was calculated as the square root of Simpson's diversity index over productive rearrangements. TCRdb stores this immuneACCESS table with in-frame sequences only. Part of the clones is absent; in the studies checked, under half of the shortfall reflects unresolved V genes, and no reason is known for the rest. Clone size and V and J calls were adopted from that table, with D and trimming inferred from the DNA. The sample data list about 220,000 clones, and 88% of these were observed just once. The ten largest make up just over 2.5% of the sample.

The CDR3, cysteine through phenylalanine, is 13 amino acids long. The entry retains the CDR3 DNA only, 39 bases that are in frame from base 1. CDR1 and CDR2, looked up from the germline V gene, are SGHRS and YFSETQ. V was cut back by 0 bases and J by 8 bases, leaving a gap of 11 bases between them. Participants in the prospective study were aged roughly 18 to 100 years, lived in under 30 United States geographic areas, and enrolled through a virtual design. In the prospective study, cohorts were assigned on the basis of participant-reported clinical history obtained from a screening survey and a study questionnaire. Recovered participants in ImmuneRACE Cohort 3 were defined as having two consecutive negative NP/OP PCR tests, clearance from a healthcare professional, or resolution of symptoms. In the prospective study, whole blood, serum and a nasopharyngeal or oropharyngeal swab were collected from each participant by mobile phlebotomists. Prospective study participants could optionally give additional blood draws and questionnaires over an approximately two-month period. Before DNA extraction, prospective study blood samples were shipped either frozen or at room temperature.

The V and J genes are TRBV5-1 and TRBJ1-1; no D segment can be confidently identified. Sequenced input: PBMCs or T cells enriched from blood (not recorded which). The TCR was taken from a woman aged 30 to 39 who had recovered from COVID-19. This receptor carries the CDR3 CASSLADYREAFF. The bases are TGCGCCAGCAGCTTGGCCGACTACAGAGAAGCTTTCTTT.